The 20 T cell receptor beta chains below come from one sample, sequenced in a study of blood T cells in healthy people across ages. Together with a sample-barcoded 5' primer, a J-beta primer mix was included in a second PCR lasting about 7 to 11 cycles. TCRdb re-called the 5' RACE reads with MiXCR, one entry per CDR3 protein. The data contain under 2 million distinct CDR3 sequences, 30% to 40% of them seen just once; the ten biggest clones take up 10% to 12%. Specimen: blood. These receptors originate from a woman in her 30s in good health.

The CDR3: CASSAGQLDTEAFF. CDR3 sequence (DNA): TGTGCCAGCAGCGCGGGGCAGTTGGACACTGAAGCTTTCTTT. V and J are TRBV9 and TRBJ1-1, with D possibly TRBD1 on 5 matching bases. This CDR3 region has 14 residues. Looked up from germline, CDR1 is SGDLS and CDR2 is YYNGEE. The V end lost 3 bases, the J end lost 3 bases, and 12 bases lay between the germline ends.

In this sample, this clonotype turned up a few times. This sequence joins TRBV7-2 and TRBJ1-6; D is unresolved. The V end lost 5 bases, the J end lost 7 bases, and 15 bases lay between the germline ends. The CDR3 is 15 amino acids. Germline CDR1 is SGHTA and CDR2 is FQGNSA. CDR3 DNA: TGTGCCAGCAGCACTAGTACCAAAGCCAATTCACCCCTCCACTTT. It yields the protein CASSTSTKANSPLHF.

Worth noting for this clonotype: This clone may be a read error of a much larger clone one base away. The rearrangement uses TRBV20-1 and TRBJ2-5; TRBD2 matches 11 bases. The CDR3 consists of 14 residues. Looked up from germline, CDR1 is DFQATT and CDR2 is SNEGSKA (reference sequence). The CDR3, as DNA: TGCGGTGCTAGAGCTACTAGCGGGAGTTGGACCCAGTACTTC. This gives the protein CGARATSGSWTQYF.

In the case of this clonotype: Germline is not matched at one junction end, which may reflect a read error. The chain links TRBV20-1 to TRBJ2-5; 11 positions agree with TRBD1. Germline CDR1 and CDR2: DFQATT and SNEGSKA (reference sequence). The CDR3 runs to 15 residues. CDR3 protein: CSTRDPDRGREEQYF. The CDR3 region has the DNA TGCAGTACTAGAGATCCGGACAGGGGGCGAGAGGAGCAGTACTTC.

CDR3 loop: CASSIATGDNEQFF. DNA of the CDR3: TGCGCCAGCAGCATCGCGACAGGGGACAATGAGCAGTTCTTC. V usage is TRBV5-1 and J usage is TRBJ2-1, with 8 bases lining up with TRBD1. The germline V gene encodes CDR1 SGHRS and CDR2 YFSETQ. This CDR3 contains 14 residues. J gave up 5 bases and V 4 bases, and 5 bases lay outside the gene matches.

This clonotype was observed a few times. The chain is built from TRBV2 and TRBJ1-2, with D perhaps matching TRBD1 (6 bases). Germline assignment: CDR1 SNHLY and CDR2 FYNNEI. This CDR3 is 15 amino acids long. V shed 6 bases and J shed 4 bases, with 18 bases lying between them. CDR3 nucleotides: TGTGCCAGCAGGCCCGACAGGATCGGAGGCTATGGCTACACCTTC. Protein sequence: CASRPDRIGGYGYTF.

This clonotype showed up just once. The rearrangement links TRBV6-1 to TRBJ2-5; D might be TRBD1 (5 bases). The CDR3 has 13 residues. CDR1 MNHNS and CDR2 SASEGT come from the germline V gene. V shed 7 bases and J shed 5 bases, with 14 bases lying between them. CDR3 loop: CASMKWGRETQYF. The DNA of the CDR3 is TGTGCCAGCATGAAATGGGGCCGGGAGACCCAGTACTTC.

This clonotype was counted only a few times. The rearrangement links TRBV13 to TRBJ2-7, with TRBD2 as a possible D gene (6 bases). This CDR3 spans 16 amino acids. Trimming pared 0 bases from V and 3 bases from J, leaving 15 bases between. Germline loops: CDR1 PRHDT, CDR2 FYEKMQ (reference sequence). CDR3 nucleotides: TGTGCCAGCAGCTTAGGCCGGGACGACGGGGGCTACGAGCAGTACTTC. Protein sequence: CASSLGRDDGGYEQYF.

V and J are TRBV4-1 and TRBJ1-5; D is uncertain. This CDR3 spans 18 amino acids. Looked up from germline, CDR1 is MGHRA and CDR2 is YSYEKL. The V and J ends lost 1 base and 0 bases respectively, with 16 bases between them. CDR3 residues: CASSQGLAGRVSNQPQHF. The CDR3 DNA reads TGCGCCAGCAGCCAAGGATTGGCAGGACGGGTTAGCAATCAGCCCCAGCATTTT.

The gene calls are TRBV2 and TRBJ2-5, with 7 bases aligning to TRBD2. V lost 3 bases and J lost 6; bases outside the gene matches: 7. CDR3 length: 14 residues. Germline V gives CDR1 SNHLY, CDR2 FYNNEI. DNA of the CDR3: TGTGCCAGCAGTGATGTCGGGGGGAAGAAGACCCAGTACTTC. Translated: CASSDVGGKKTQYF.

This sequence joins TRBV25-1 and TRBJ1-2; D is uncertain. The germline CDR1 and CDR2 sequences are MGHDK and SYGVNS. Trimming left V 4 bases short and J 8 bases short, with 8 bases between. The CDR3 contains 11 residues. This CDR3 reads CASSGIQGYTF. The CDR3 coding sequence is TGTGCCAGCAGTGGGATTCAAGGCTACACCTTC.

This sequence joins TRBV6-1 and TRBJ1-1; D gene ambiguous. The V end lost 9 bases, the J end lost 7 bases, and 15 bases lay between the germline ends. This CDR3 contains 12 residues. Looked up from germline, CDR1 is MNHNS and CDR2 is SASEGT. The CDR3 bases are TGTGCCAGTGTAATCGGGCCCAATGAAGCTTTCTTT. Translating gives CASVIGPNEAFF.

The J gene is TRBJ2-1, the V gene TRBV9; possibly TRBD2 for D (6 bases). V lost 1 base and J 2 bases, leaving 10 bases between the germline ends. Germline V lookup: CDR1 SGDLS, CDR2 YYNGEE. This CDR3 contains 15 residues. The CDR3 is CASSVLTGAYNEQFF. The CDR3 nucleotides are TGTGCCAGCAGCGTATTAACGGGGGCCTACAATGAGCAGTTCTTC.

The gene calls are TRBV7-9 and TRBJ1-2; D remains ambiguous. The CDR3 length is 14 residues. Germline assignment: CDR1 SEHNR and CDR2 FQNEAQ (reference sequence). Trimming pared 7 bases from V and 7 bases from J, leaving 19 bases between. CDR3 protein: CASTPPSDRVGYTF. The CDR3, as DNA: TGTGCCAGCACCCCTCCCTCGGATCGGGTTGGCTACACCTTC.

A few counts support this clonotype. The chain joins TRBV28 to TRBJ1-5; the D gene is possibly TRBD1 (6 bases). The CDR3 length is 16 residues. Germline V gene data show CDR1 as MDHEN and CDR2 as SYDVKM. Trimming stripped 6 bases from V and 4 bases from J, with 19 bases between. The CDR3 here is CASRAPGHLGNQPQHF. The CDR3 coding sequence is TGTGCCAGCAGGGCCCCGGGACACCTTGGGAATCAGCCCCAGCATTTT.

This clonotype was counted a few times. This sequence joins TRBV30 and TRBJ1-4, with 7 nucleotides matching TRBD1. From germline, CDR1 is GTSNPN and CDR2 SVGIG (reference sequence). The CDR3 sequence is 15 residues long. The trim removed 1 base at V and 0 bases at J, leaving 2 bases unmatched. The CDR3 DNA reads TGTGCCTGGAGTGACGGGACAGCAACTAATGAAAAACTGTTTTTT. It translates to CAWSDGTATNEKLFF.

This clonotype has a handful of counts. The chain couples TRBV2 to TRBJ2-2, with D unclear. Trimming pared 1 base from V and 2 bases from J, leaving 5 bases between. This CDR3 is 14 amino acids long. The V gene's germline CDR1 is SNHLY and CDR2 FYNNEI. The DNA of the CDR3 is TGTGCCAGCAGTGAAGGGACCAACACCGGGGAGCTGTTTTTT. Its translation is CASSEGTNTGELFF. Full variable domain (remainder filled in from reference TRBV2 and TRBJ2-2): EPEVTQTPSHQVTQMGQEVILRCVPISNHLYFYWYRQILGQKVEFLVSFYNNEISEKSEIFDDQFSVERPDGSNFTLKIRSTKLEDSAMYFCASSEGTNTGELFFGEGSRLTVL.

This clonotype occurred a few times. The rearrangement joins TRBV5-1 to TRBJ2-3, with no clear D. This CDR3 has 15 residues. Germline loops: CDR1 SGHRS, CDR2 YFSETQ. The V and J ends lost 0 bases and 6 bases respectively, with 14 bases between them. CDR3 loop: CASSLALAIGDTQYF. The CDR3 DNA sequence: TGCGCCAGCAGCTTGGCCCTGGCCATCGGGGATACGCAGTATTTT.

Ten or more counts support this clonotype. The genes are TRBV7-9 and TRBJ2-7; D gene unclear. Germline loops: CDR1 SEHNR, CDR2 FQNEAQ (reference sequence). There are 13 residues in the CDR3. V dropped 6 bases and J dropped 4 bases, with 13 bases sitting between them. As DNA, the CDR3 is TGTGCCAGCAGTTCTAGGACGCATTACGAGCAGTACTTC. Amino acids: CASSSRTHYEQYF. The variable domain in full, completed from reference TRBV7-9 and TRBJ2-7, reads DTGVSQNPRHKITKRGQNVTFRCDPISEHNRLYWYRQTLGQGPEFLTYFQNEAQLEKSRLLSDRFSAERPKGSFSTLEIQRTEQGDSAMYLCASSSRTHYEQYFGPGTRLTVT.

Only one count was recorded for this clonotype. This chain uses TRBV5-4 with TRBJ2-5, with 9 bases identical to TRBD1. After removal of 2 bases from V and 5 bases from J, the junction contained 10 bases not matched to a gene. The CDR3 has 16 residues. Germline loops: CDR1 SGHNT, CDR2 YYREEE (reference sequence). The chain's CDR3 is CASSLDAGTGRETQYF. CDR3 nucleotides: TGTGCCAGCAGCTTAGACGCCGGGACAGGGCGGGAGACCCAGTACTTC.